This record covers a single T cell receptor beta chain. The target antigen is unknown. Distinct nucleotide sequences in the sample also encode this CDR3. Trimming stripped 2 bases from V and 1 base from J, with 6 bases between. CDR1 is SGDLS, CDR2 YYNGEE, per germline. There are 13 residues in the CDR3. This table comes from immunoSEQ multiplex PCR, and its TCRdb copy is limited to in-frame clones, with some not included. The sample has around 86,000 clones; roughly 90% are singletons. Recipients received nonmyeloablative bone marrow transplants from related graft donors, with transient mixed chimerism. Unstimulated regulatory T cells (CD4+CD25+CD127-), CD4+CD25- non-regulatory cells, CD4 and CD8 cells were FACS-sorted from thawed PBMCs. The data stem from a study of Tregs in tolerant kidney transplant recipients. General study points: Donor-specific Treg expansion exceeded global Treg expansion in tolerant patients, suggesting antigen drive. For some patients, primers changed over time, blocking nucleotide-level comparison.

This chain uses TRBV9 with TRBJ1-1; no clear D. The source is a human patient who received a combined kidney and bone marrow transplant. These T cells may partly come from the graft donor. The sample consisted of CD4+ T cells from blood (PBMCs), taken 24 months after the transplant. The chain's CDR3 is CASSVSPNTEAFF. CDR3 sequence (DNA): TGTGCCAGCAGCGTCTCCCCGAACACTGAAGCTTTCTTT.